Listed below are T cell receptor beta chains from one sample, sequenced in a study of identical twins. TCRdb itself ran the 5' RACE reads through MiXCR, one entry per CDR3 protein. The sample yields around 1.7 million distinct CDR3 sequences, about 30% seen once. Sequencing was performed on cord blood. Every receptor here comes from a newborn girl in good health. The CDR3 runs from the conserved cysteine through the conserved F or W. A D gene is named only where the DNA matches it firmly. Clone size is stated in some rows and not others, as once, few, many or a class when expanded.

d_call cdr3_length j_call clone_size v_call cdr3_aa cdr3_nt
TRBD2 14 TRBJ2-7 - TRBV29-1 CSVEDWGGSYEQYF TGCAGCGTTGAAGATTGGGGGGGATCCTACGAGCAGTACTTC
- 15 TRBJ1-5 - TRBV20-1 CSARVEGIRNQPQHF TGCAGTGCTAGAGTAGAGGGCATTCGCAATCAGCCCCAGCATTTT
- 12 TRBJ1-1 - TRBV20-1 CSVLRDYTEAFF TGCAGTGTTTTGAGGGACTACACTGAAGCTTTCTTT
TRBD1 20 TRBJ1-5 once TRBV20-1 CSASKVVRDRGKYSNQPQHF TGCAGTGCTAGTAAAGTAGTAAGGGACAGGGGAAAGTATAGCAATCAGCCCCAGCATTTT
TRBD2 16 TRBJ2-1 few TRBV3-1 CASSTVAGVTYNEQFF TGTGCCAGCAGTACCGTGGCGGGAGTAACCTACAATGAGCAGTTCTTC
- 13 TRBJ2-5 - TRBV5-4 CASRSTSQETQYF TGTGCCAGCAGGTCAACATCCCAAGAGACCCAGTACTTC
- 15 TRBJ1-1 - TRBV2 CASRLDEGEYTEAFF TGTGCCAGCAGGCTAGATGAAGGCGAGTACACTGAAGCTTTCTTT
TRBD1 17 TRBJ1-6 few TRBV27 CASSPRGQSSYNSPLHF TGTGCCAGCAGTCCACGGGGACAGAGCTCCTATAATTCACCCCTCCACTTT
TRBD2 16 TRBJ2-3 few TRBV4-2 CASSQAPGLAKDTQYF TGTGCCAGCAGCCAAGCCCCGGGACTAGCGAAGGATACGCAGTATTTT
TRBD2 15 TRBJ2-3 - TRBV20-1 CSATGLAGVRDTQYF TGCAGTGCAACGGGACTAGCGGGAGTCCGGGATACGCAGTATTTT
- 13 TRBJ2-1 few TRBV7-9 CASSLAPNGGQFF TGTGCCAGCAGCTTAGCGCCGAACGGGGGGCAGTTCTTC